The clone carrying this T cell receptor beta chain has only one observation. The J segment lost 0 bases and the V segment lost 5 bases, leaving 3 bases of the junction unmatched. Germline-derived CDR1 and CDR2 are SGDLS and YYNGEE. This CDR3 comprises 15 residues. With 60 Vbeta and 13 Jbeta primers, the PCR was carried out. Using immunoSEQ multiplex PCR, the repertoire was profiled, and TCRdb retains in-frame clones only, with some absent. The sample records 130,000 or so clones, 84% being singletons. The data stem from a study of cytomegalovirus exposure and HLA in healthy donors. This chain connects TRBV9 to TRBJ2-1, with TRBD1 matching 9 bases. The sequence was obtained from a woman between 18 and 29 years old in good health and CMV-seropositive. The sequenced sample was PBMCs. The DNA of the CDR3 is TGTGCCAGCAGTGGGACAGGGAGCTCCTACAATGAGCAGTTCTTC. This sequence encodes CASSGTGSSYNEQFF.